One sample yielded the 5 T cell receptor beta chains listed below, sequenced in a study of technical replicates of blood from four donors. The assay was immunoSEQ multiplex PCR, and TCRdb's table has in-frame clones only and misses some. The sample comprises over 90,000 clones, roughly 95% of which are singletons, and around 0.35% rests with the top ten. Material: T cells isolated from PBMCs. The receptors derive from a human donor in good health.

CDR3 sequence reads: CASTDRGSVNEKLFF. The CDR3 bases are TGTGCCAGCACCGACAGGGGGTCGGTTAATGAAAAACTGTTTTTT. The chain couples TRBV6-1 to TRBJ1-4, with TRBD1 matching over 9 bases. Trimming at V came to 7 bases and at J to 4 bases, leaving 7 bases not matched to a gene. Germline values: CDR1 MNHNS, CDR2 SASEGT. The CDR3 sequence is 15 residues long.

The chain joins TRBV6-5 to TRBJ2-1, with D uncertain. Germline loops: CDR1 MNHEY, CDR2 SVGAGI. CDR3 size: 11 residues. V was trimmed by 8 bases and J by 6 bases, leaving 8 bases between them. CDR3 in amino acids: CASGPSNEQFF. CDR3 bases: TGTGCCAGCGGCCCCTCCAATGAGCAGTTCTTC.

The chain recombines TRBV15 with TRBJ2-7; 10 bases agree with TRBD2. Germline assignment: CDR1 LNHNV and CDR2 YYDKDF (reference sequence). The J segment lost 7 bases and the V segment lost 2 bases, leaving 14 bases of the junction unmatched. The CDR3 is 17 amino acids. In DNA, the CDR3 is TGTGCCACCAGCAGATCAAGCGGGAGGGCCCGTAGAGGAGAGCAGTACTTC. This sequence encodes CATSRSSGRARRGEQYF.

The V call is TRBV7-2, the J call TRBJ2-1; 13 positions match TRBD2. V shed 5 bases, J shed 8 bases, and the junction held 6 bases outside the gene matches. Germline values: CDR1 SGHTA, CDR2 FQGNSA. The CDR3 runs 15 residues. CDR3: CASSRGLAGVYEQFF. CDR3 in DNA: TGTGCCAGCAGCCGAGGACTAGCGGGAGTCTATGAGCAGTTCTTC.

The chain employs TRBV28 and TRBJ1-3; 8 bases are shared with TRBD1. The CDR3 has 14 amino acids. V shed 7 bases, J shed 4 bases, and the junction held 6 bases outside the gene matches. Germline V gene sequence: CDR1 MDHEN, CDR2 SYDVKM. Here the CDR3 reads CASIKGQAGNTIYF. The CDR3 DNA is TGTGCCAGCATTAAGGGACAGGCGGGAAACACCATATATTTT.